Described below is a single T cell receptor beta chain sequence and its context. The data originate from a study of control samples from healthy donors and cancer patients. Clones were sequenced by immunoSEQ multiplex PCR, and TCRdb holds only the in-frame ones, with some missing. The sample holds about 110,000 clones, approximately 90% seen once. This sequence originates from a human donor in good health. The donor label of this sample is uncertain. Source material: blood.

The CDR3 loop is CATSDSGTGSYEQYF. The CDR3 DNA sequence: TGTGCCACCAGTGATTCCGGGACAGGGTCCTACGAGCAGTACTTC. The chain employs TRBV24-1 and TRBJ2-7; the match to TRBD1 covers 9 bases. With V trimmed by 2 bases and J by 1 base, 2 bases remained unmatched. The CDR3 length is 15 residues. CDR1 is KGHDR and CDR2 is SFDVKD in the germline V gene.